This TCR beta chain originates from a study of cytotoxic CD8 clonotypes in ibrutinib-treated CLL (dated by TCRdb to about 2021). The study in broad terms: The cohort had 11 relapsed/refractory and around 15 treatment-naive patients; fewer than 18 were IGHV unmutated. Partial responses were observed in roughly 25 patients and complete responses in 2; after a median follow-up of around 64 months, remission was maintained in 15 or so patients and progression was observed in some 12. The response samples were drawn at a median of 12 months into treatment, with a range of roughly 6 to 40 months. On average, each sample had approximately 280,000 productive templates and roughly 95,000 productive rearrangements. Longitudinal samples were obtainable from about 30% of the roughly 86 participants in the trial. Cryopreserved peripheral blood mononuclear cells were obtained prior to treatment, at the time of response, and at either disease progression or sustained remission. Every sample from remission and from progressive disease was obtained while the patients were still on ibrutinib.

There are a few counts of this clone. Its cognate antigen has yet to be identified. Base qualities were left out, and no much larger clone turns up one base away. The goal of deep resolution MiSeq sequencing was a depth between 1 in 1 million and 1 in 200,000 T cells, and coverage averaged 10x per clonotype. TCR beta libraries were generated with the immunoSEQ hsTCRB Kit. As for the original processing: The data were analyzed with ImmunoSEQ Analyzer and ImmunoSEQ Data Assistant, and V, D and J gene assignments followed IMGT definitions. Clonality, which ranges from 0 to 1, was calculated as one minus the normalized Shannon entropy of productive rearrangement frequencies. Public clonotype analysis was restricted to overrepresented clonotypes comprising at least 0.05% of each patient's repertoire. About a dozen repertoires from age-matched healthy donors, obtained from immuneACCESS, served as clonality controls. In TCRdb, the immuneACCESS table is reduced to in-frame sequences with V and J assigned. These tables do not hold every clone; where another copy was compared, an unresolved V gene accounts for under half, and the others remain unexplained. The V and J calls and the clone size are those of that table, but D and trimming were determined from the DNA. This sample has 35,000 to 55,000 clones in its table, and approximately 69% of those were observed once. Of the sample, 9.5% to 15% falls within the top ten clones.

What this sample's time point label stands for: approximately eleven months on ibrutinib. For TCR beta library preparation, roughly 2 micrograms of genomic DNA were extracted from the cryopreserved PBMCs. High-throughput TCR beta sequencing was performed on longitudinal blood samples from CLL patients receiving ibrutinib monotherapy. Patients were enrolled in a phase 2 open-label single-center ibrutinib monotherapy trial. The paper's findings and limits, for the study overall: Clonality increased at ibrutinib response, stayed stable in sustained remission, and fell back toward baseline at progression. At baseline, clonality was higher than in age-matched healthy donors and showed a strong correlation with circulating CD8+ T-cell counts. Sampling times were not matched between sustained-remission and progressing patients, and lymph node repertoires were not studied. Public clonotypes were rare and either shrank or stayed stable during treatment, and the rise in clonality at ibrutinib response reflected expansion of private clonotypes.

The sample consisted of PBMCs, taken after 12 months of ibrutinib treatment. The receptor was isolated from a human donor with chronic lymphocytic leukemia.

The sequenced DNA: TGTGCCAGTAGTATGGGTCATGCTGGGAACACTGAAGCTTTCTTT. This codes for CASSMGHAGNTEAFF. This chain is built from TRBV19 and TRBJ1-1; confidence is insufficient to name the D gene. The CDR1 and CDR2 encoded by the germline V gene (reference sequence) are LNHDA and SQIVND. The CDR3 sequence holds 15 residues, the cysteine and phenylalanine included. The entry retains the CDR3 DNA only, 45 bases that are in frame from base 1. V is clipped by 3 bases and J by 1 base, and the sequence between their germline boundaries is 12 bases long. Reference TRBV19 and TRBJ1-1 proteins supply the regions before and after the CDR3; the full variable domain is: DGGITQSPKYLFRKEGQNVTLSCEQNLNHDAMYWYRQDPGQGLRLIYYSQIVNDFQKGDIAEGYSVSREKKESFPLTVTSAQKNPTAFYLCASSMGHAGNTEAFFGQGTRLTVV.